This T cell receptor beta chain was profiled in a study of Tregs in tolerant kidney transplant recipients (dated by TCRdb to about 2019). For context, the study as a whole: Before combined kidney and bone marrow transplantation, this study identified donor-specific regulatory T cells using TCRbeta sequencing and then followed those same cells after transplant. In a few healthy controls, several methods of expanding Tregs specific for an allogeneic donor were compared by TCRbeta repertoire sequencing.

V ends up 6 bases short and J 7 bases short, with an unmatched junction base count of 9. Its CDR3 holds 13 amino acids, cysteine through phenylalanine. Only CDR3 DNA is held: 39 bases, read in frame from base 1. CDR1 MNHNY and CDR2 SVGAGI were looked up in the germline V gene (reference sequence). Details on this clone: Its antigen is not yet known. Qualities for individual bases were not recorded, and no much larger clone is one base off.

Unstimulated Tregs (CD4+CD25+CD127-), CD4+ non-Tregs (CD4+CD25-), CD4 and CD8 cells were FACS-sorted from thawed PBMCs. Before Treg sorting, thawed PBMCs were rested overnight at 37°C with 200 IU/ml IL-2. Healthy control blood was obtained either as purchased buffy coats or from healthy volunteers. Healthy control blood was processed to PBMCs by Ficoll density gradient and cryopreserved, and patient PBMCs were collected before and after transplant. For TCRbeta CDR3 sequencing, genomic DNA from the sorted cells was extracted using the QIAGEN DNeasy Blood and Tissue Kit. High-throughput TCRbeta CDR3 sequencing, including PCR amplification with bias correction and internal controls, was performed commercially through immunoSEQ. The authors' analysis ran thus. Unique productive TCRbeta sequences were defined by CDR3 nucleotide sequence where primers matched, and otherwise by CDR3 amino acid sequence together with Vbeta and Jbeta genes. To correct sorting error, sequences shared between sorted populations at a frequency ratio of 2:1 or less were removed; the rest were assigned to the higher population. Sequences were defined as donor-reactive when expanded at least 5-fold in CFSE-low cells versus unstimulated cells and present at a frequency of at least 0.01% in CFSE-low cells. Repertoire divergence was quantified by Jensen-Shannon divergence using the top 100 TCRbeta sequences ranked by frequency. For samples with multiple sequencing runs, sorting error was corrected in each run separately before the runs were combined. TCRdb holds this immuneACCESS table with in-frame rearrangements only. Some clones are missing; in checked studies, unresolved V genes explain under half, and the rest has no known cause. V, J and clone size were drawn from that table, and D and trimming were deduced from the DNA. Here the sample has fewer than 20,000 clones; 82% occur a single time. Together, the top ten hold 2% to 2.5% of the sample.

Results the study describes overall, beyond this receptor: The most biologically relevant and donor-specific TCRbeta repertoire appeared to be identified by expanding Tregs with activated donor B cells. Because only a small number of patients were included, the study had limitations, and the results will need to be validated in larger populations as well as under other immunosuppression protocols. Biological reproducibility was not examined directly, but technical replication error appeared to be minimal.

Recombination linked TRBV6-6 to TRBJ2-7; 7 central bases correspond to TRBD1. The origin of this receptor is a human donor in good health. Input material: Tregs from blood. The nucleotides read TGTGCCAGCAGCGCCAACAGGGGCGTTGAGCAGTACTTC. Translated, this is CASSANRGVEQYF.